The present T cell receptor (beta chain) was sequenced within a study of blood T cell repertoires in COVID-19. Study-level information: Some COVID-19 samples were acute and others convalescent; all came from the United States, Italy and Spain. T cells, B-cell-depleted T cells, or PBMCs provided the cDNA or gDNA that served as material.

This clone was observed once. Authors' analysis steps: How many nucleated cells were present was estimated from reference gene primer amplification. Produced via immunoSEQ multiplex PCR; TCRdb's table is partial and in-frame only. That table is the source of V, J and clone size, and D and trimming were worked out from the DNA. The sample lists around 150,000 clones; approximately 82% were seen once. The source material was peripheral blood. The clonotype comes from a woman of 80 years or more with acute or convalescent COVID-19.

CDR3 loop: CASSSAGGPIEQFF. CDR3 DNA sequence: TGTGCCAGCAGCTCAGCGGGAGGGCCTATTGAGCAGTTCTTC. The V gene is TRBV7-2, the J gene TRBJ2-1; 10 nucleotides match TRBD2. The CDR3 consists of 14 residues. After removal of 4 bases from V and 9 bases from J, the junction contained 6 bases not matched to a gene. The germline V gene has CDR1 SGHTA and CDR2 FQGNSA. The entire variable domain, with the rest obtained from reference TRBV7-2 and TRBJ2-1, is as follows: GAGVSQSPSNKVTEKGKDVELRCDPISGHTALYWYRQSLGQGLEFLIYFQGNSAPDKSGLPSDRFSAERTGGSVSTLTIQRTQQEDSAVYLCASSSAGGPIEQFFGPGTRLTVL.